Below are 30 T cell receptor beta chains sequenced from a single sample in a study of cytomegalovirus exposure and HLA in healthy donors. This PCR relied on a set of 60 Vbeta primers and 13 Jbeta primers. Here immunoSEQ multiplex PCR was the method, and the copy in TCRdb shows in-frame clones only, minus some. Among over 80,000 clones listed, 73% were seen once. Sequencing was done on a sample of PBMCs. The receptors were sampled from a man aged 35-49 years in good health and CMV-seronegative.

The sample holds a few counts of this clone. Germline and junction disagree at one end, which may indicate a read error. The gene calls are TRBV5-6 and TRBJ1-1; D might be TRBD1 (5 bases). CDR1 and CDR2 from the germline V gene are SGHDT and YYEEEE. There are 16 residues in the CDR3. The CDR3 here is CASSEQAHRLNTEAFF. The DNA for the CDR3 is TGTGCAAGCAGCGAACAGGCCCACCGATTGAACACTGAAGCTTTCTTT.

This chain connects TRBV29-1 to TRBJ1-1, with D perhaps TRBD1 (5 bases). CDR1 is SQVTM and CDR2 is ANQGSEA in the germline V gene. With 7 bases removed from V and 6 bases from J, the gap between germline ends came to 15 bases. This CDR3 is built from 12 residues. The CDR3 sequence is CSAAGGEPEAFF. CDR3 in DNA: TGCAGCGCAGCGGGGGGGGAACCTGAAGCTTTCTTT.

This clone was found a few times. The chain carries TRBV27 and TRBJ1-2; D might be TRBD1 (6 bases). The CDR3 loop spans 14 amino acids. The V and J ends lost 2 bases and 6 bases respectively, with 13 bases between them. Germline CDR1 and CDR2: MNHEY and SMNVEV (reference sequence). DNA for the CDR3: TGTGCCAGCAGTTTAGCCCAGGGGCGAAATGGCTACACCTTC. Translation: CASSLAQGRNGYTF.

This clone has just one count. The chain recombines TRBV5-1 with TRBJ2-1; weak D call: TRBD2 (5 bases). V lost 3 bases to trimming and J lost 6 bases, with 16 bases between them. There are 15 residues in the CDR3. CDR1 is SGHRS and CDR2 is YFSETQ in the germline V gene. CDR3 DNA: TGCGCCAGCAGCTCACGGGGAGTTTCGGGCAATGAGCAGTTCTTC. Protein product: CASSSRGVSGNEQFF.

CDR3 coding DNA: TGTGCTAGTGGTTTGGGACAGGGCACTCACCAAGAGACCCAGTACTTC. Its protein is CASGLGQGTHQETQYF. V is TRBV12-5 and J is TRBJ2-5, with TRBD1 matching 7 bases. The CDR3 has 16 amino acids. The V gene end was trimmed by 1 base and the J gene end by 0 bases; junction bases not matched to a gene: 5. CDR1 is LGHNT and CDR2 is FRNRAP in the germline V gene.

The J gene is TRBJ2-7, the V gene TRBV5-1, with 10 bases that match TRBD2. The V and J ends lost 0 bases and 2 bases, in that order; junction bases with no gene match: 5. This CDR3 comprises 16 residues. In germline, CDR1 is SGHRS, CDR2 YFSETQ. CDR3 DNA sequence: TGCGCCAGCAGCTTGGCCACTAGCGGGGTTACCTACGAGCAGTACTTC. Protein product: CASSLATSGVTYEQYF. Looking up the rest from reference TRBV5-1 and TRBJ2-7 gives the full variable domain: KAGVTQTPRYLIKTRGQQVTLSCSPISGHRSVSWYQQTPGQGLQFLFEYFSETQRNKGNFPGRFSGRQFSNSRSEMNVSTLELGDSALYLCASSLATSGVTYEQYFGPGTRLTVT.

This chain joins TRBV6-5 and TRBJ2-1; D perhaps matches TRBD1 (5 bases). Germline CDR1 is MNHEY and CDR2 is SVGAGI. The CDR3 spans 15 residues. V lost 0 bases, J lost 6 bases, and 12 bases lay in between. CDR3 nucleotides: TGTGCCAGCAGTTACTCGTTCAGGGTGAGCAATGAGCAGTTCTTC. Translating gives CASSYSFRVSNEQFF.

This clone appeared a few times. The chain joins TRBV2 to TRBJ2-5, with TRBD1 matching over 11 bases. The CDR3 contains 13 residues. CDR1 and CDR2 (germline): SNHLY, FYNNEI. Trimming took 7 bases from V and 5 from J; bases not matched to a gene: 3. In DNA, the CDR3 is TGTGCCAGCATTAGGACAGGGGGCGAGACCCAGTACTTC. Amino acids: CASIRTGGETQYF.

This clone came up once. The CDR3 protein is CASSLDRDRRYGYTF. The CDR3 DNA reads as TGTGCCAGCAGTCTAGACCGGGACAGACGCTATGGCTACACCTTC. The chain uses TRBV6-6 and TRBJ1-2, with 7 bases identical to TRBD1. Trimming took 5 bases from V and 4 from J; bases not matched to a gene: 10. CDR1 is MNHNY and CDR2 is SVGAGI in the germline V gene (reference sequence). The CDR3 spans 15 residues.

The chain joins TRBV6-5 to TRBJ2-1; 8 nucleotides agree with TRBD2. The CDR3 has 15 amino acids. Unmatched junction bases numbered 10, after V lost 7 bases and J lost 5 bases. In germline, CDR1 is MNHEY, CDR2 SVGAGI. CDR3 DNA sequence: TGTGCCAGCACTTTCCTAGCGGGCCACAACAATGAGCAGTTCTTC. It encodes CASTFLAGHNNEQFF.

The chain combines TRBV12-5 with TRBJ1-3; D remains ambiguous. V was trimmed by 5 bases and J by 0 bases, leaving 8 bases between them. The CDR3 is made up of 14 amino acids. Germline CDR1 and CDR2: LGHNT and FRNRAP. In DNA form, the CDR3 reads TGTGCTAGTGGTAGATTCGGCTCTGGAAACACCATATATTTT. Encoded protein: CASGRFGSGNTIYF.

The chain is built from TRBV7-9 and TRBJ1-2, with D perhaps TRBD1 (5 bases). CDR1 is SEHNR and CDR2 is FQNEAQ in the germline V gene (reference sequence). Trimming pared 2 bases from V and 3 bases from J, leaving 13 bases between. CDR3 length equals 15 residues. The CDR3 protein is CASSLWRGPHYGYTF. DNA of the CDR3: TGTGCCAGCAGCTTATGGCGGGGCCCCCACTATGGCTACACCTTC.

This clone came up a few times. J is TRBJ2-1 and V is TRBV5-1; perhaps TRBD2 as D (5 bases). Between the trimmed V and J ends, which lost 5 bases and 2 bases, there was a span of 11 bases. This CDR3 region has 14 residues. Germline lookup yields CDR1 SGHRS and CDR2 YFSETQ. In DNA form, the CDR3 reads TGCGCCAGCAGTACCGGGAATCCCTACAATGAGCAGTTCTTC. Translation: CASSTGNPYNEQFF.

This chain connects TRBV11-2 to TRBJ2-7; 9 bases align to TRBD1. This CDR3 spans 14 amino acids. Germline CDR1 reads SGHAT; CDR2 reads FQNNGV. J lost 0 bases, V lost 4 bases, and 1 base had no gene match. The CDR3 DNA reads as TGTGCCAGCAGCTGGGGACAGGGCTCCTACGAGCAGTACTTC. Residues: CASSWGQGSYEQYF.

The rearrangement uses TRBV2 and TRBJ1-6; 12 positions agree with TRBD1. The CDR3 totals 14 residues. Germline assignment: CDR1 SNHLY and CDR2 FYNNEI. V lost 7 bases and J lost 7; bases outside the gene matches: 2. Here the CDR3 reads CASTGTGGNSPLHF. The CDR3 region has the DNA TGTGCCAGCACCGGGACAGGGGGCAATTCACCCCTCCACTTT.

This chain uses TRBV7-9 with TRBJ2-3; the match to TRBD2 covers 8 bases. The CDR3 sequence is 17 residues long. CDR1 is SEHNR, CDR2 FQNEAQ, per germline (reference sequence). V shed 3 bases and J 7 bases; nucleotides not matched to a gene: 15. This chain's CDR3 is CASSLRSGTRGFNTQYF. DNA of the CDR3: TGTGCCAGCAGCTTGCGCTCCGGGACTAGGGGTTTTAATACGCAGTATTTT.

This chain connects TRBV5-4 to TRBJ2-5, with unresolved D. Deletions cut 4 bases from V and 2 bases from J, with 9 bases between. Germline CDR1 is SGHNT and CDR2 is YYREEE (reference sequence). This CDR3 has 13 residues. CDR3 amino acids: CASSKEFQETQYF. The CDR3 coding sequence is TGTGCCAGCAGCAAGGAGTTTCAAGAGACCCAGTACTTC.

CDR3 region: CASSARGQGLRELFF. CDR3 nucleotide sequence: TGCGCCAGCAGCGCCCGGGGACAGGGGTTAAGGGAGCTGTTTTTT. The chain uses TRBV5-1 and TRBJ2-2; 10 bases match TRBD1. J gave up 9 bases and V 4 bases, and 9 bases lay outside the gene matches. Germline assignment: CDR1 SGHRS and CDR2 YFSETQ. The CDR3 covers 15 residues.

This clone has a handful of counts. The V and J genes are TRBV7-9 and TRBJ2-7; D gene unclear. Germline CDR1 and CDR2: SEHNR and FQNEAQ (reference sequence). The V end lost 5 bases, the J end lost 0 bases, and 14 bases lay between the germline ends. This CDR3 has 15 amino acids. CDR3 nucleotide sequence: TGTGCCAGCAGCCAAAACTTCGTGAGCTCCTACGAGCAGTACTTC. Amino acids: CASSQNFVSSYEQYF.

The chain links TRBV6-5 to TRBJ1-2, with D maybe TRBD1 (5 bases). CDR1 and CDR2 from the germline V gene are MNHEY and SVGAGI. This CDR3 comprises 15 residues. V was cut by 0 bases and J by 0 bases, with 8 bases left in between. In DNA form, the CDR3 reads TGTGCCAGCAGTTACTCCCAGGGTACTAACTATGGCTACACCTTC. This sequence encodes CASSYSQGTNYGYTF.

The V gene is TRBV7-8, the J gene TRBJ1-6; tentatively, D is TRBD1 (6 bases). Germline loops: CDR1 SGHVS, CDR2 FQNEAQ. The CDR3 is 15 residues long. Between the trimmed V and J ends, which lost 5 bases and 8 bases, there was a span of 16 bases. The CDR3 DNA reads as TGTGCCAGCAGCCGAGGGGACATTGGTTATTCACCCCTCCACTTT. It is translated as CASSRGDIGYSPLHF.

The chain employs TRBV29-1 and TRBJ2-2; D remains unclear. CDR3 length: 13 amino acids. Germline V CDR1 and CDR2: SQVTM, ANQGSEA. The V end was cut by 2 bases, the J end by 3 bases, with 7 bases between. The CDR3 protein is CSVEPTDTGELFF. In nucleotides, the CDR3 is TGCAGCGTTGAACCTACAGACACCGGGGAGCTGTTTTTT.

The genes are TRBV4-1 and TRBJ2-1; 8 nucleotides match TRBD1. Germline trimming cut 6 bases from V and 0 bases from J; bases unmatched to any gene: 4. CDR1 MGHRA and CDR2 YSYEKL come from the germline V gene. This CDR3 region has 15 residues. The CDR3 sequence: CASRPGQGSYNEQFF. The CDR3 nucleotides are TGCGCCAGCAGGCCCGGACAGGGCTCCTACAATGAGCAGTTCTTC.

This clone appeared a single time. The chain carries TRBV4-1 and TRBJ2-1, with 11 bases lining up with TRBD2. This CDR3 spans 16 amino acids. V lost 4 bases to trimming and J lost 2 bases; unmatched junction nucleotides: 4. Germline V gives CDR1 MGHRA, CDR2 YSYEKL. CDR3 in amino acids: CASSRTSGRTYNEQFF. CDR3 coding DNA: TGCGCCAGCAGCCGAACTAGCGGGAGAACCTACAATGAGCAGTTCTTC.

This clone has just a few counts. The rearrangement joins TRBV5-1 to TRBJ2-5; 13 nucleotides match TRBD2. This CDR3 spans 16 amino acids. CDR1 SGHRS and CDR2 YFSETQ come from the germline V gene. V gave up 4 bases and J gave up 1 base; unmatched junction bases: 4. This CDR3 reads CASSIGLAGVQETQYF. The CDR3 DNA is TGCGCCAGCAGCATCGGACTAGCGGGGGTCCAAGAGACCCAGTACTTC. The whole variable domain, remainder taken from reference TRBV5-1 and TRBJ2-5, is KAGVTQTPRYLIKTRGQQVTLSCSPISGHRSVSWYQQTPGQGLQFLFEYFSETQRNKGNFPGRFSGRQFSNSRSEMNVSTLELGDSALYLCASSIGLAGVQETQYFGPGTRLLVL.

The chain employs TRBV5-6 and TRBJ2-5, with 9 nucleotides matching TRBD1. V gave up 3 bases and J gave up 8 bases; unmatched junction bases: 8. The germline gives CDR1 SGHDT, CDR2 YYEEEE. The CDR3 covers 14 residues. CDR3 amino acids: CASSSQGAQGTQYF. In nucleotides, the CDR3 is TGTGCCAGCAGCTCACAGGGGGCGCAGGGAACCCAGTACTTC.

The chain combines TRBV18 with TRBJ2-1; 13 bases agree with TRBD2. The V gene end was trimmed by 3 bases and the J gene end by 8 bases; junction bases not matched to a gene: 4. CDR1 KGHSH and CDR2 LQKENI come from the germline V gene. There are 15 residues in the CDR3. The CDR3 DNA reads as TGTGCCAGCTCACCGGGACTAGCGGGGACGTATGAGCAGTTCTTC. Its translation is CASSPGLAGTYEQFF.

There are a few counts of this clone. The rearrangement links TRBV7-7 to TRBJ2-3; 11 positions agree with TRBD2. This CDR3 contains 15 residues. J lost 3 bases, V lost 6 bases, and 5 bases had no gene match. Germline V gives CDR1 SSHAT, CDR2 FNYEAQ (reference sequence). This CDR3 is CASSLTSGGTDTQYF. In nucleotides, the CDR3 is TGTGCCAGCAGTCTCACTAGCGGGGGTACAGATACGCAGTATTTT.

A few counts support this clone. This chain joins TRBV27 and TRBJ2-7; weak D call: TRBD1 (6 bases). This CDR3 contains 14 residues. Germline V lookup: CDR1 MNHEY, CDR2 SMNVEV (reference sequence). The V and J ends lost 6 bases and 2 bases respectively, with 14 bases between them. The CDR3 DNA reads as TGTGCCAGCAGACCCACAGGGTCGACCTACGAGCAGTACTTC. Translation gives CASRPTGSTYEQYF.

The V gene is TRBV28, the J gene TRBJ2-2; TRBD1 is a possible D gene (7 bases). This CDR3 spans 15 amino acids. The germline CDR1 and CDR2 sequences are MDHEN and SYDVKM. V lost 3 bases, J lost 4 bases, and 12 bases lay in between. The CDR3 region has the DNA TGTGCCAGCAGTTTTCCCAGGGGGGCCACCGGGGAGCTGTTTTTT. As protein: CASSFPRGATGELFF.